These 14 T cell receptor beta chains were all obtained from the same sample, sequenced in a study of blood T cell repertoires in COVID-19 (dated by TCRdb to about 2020). The library was built by means of the immunoSEQ multiplex PCR assay. Entries here come from immuneACCESS through TCRdb and include only in-frame sequences with V and J called. Some clones fail to appear in such tables; in the studies checked, an unresolved V gene covers under half of the shortfall, and the cause of the remainder is unknown. The sample contains 250,000 or so clones, roughly 90% of them found a single time. The top ten clones comprise under 3.5% of the sample. The sequencing input was peripheral blood. All receptors derive from a woman in her twenties or thirties with active or convalescent COVID-19.

The rearrangement joins TRBV19 to TRBJ1-2; no firm D call. Germline lookup yields CDR1 LNHDA and CDR2 SQIVND (reference sequence). Trimming stripped 5 bases from V and 3 bases from J, with 16 bases between. The CDR3 extends over 15 amino acids. CDR3 bases: TGTGCCAGTAGTCCACCCGTCTGGTCGGACTATGGCTACACCTTC. Amino acid sequence: CASSPPVWSDYGYTF.

V gene TRBV28 combines with J gene TRBJ1-2, with 7 positions matching TRBD1. Germline V gives CDR1 MDHEN, CDR2 SYDVKM. The V segment lost 10 bases and the J segment 5 bases; nucleotides outside the gene matches: 10. The CDR3 consists of 13 residues. The CDR3 spells CATGRGLGYGYTF. In nucleotides, the CDR3 is TGTGCCACAGGCAGGGGGTTAGGGTATGGCTACACCTTC.

A few counts support this clone. The chain combines TRBV29-1 with TRBJ2-6; D is possibly TRBD1 (6 bases). V shed 1 base and J shed 1 base, with 17 bases lying between them. CDR1 SQVTM and CDR2 ANQGSEA come from the germline V gene. The CDR3 runs to 18 residues. In DNA form, the CDR3 reads TGCAGCGTTGAAGCCCTACCAAAACAGGGATCTGGGGCCAACGTCCTGACTTTC. As protein: CSVEALPKQGSGANVLTF. Together with reference TRBV29-1 and TRBJ2-6, the CDR3 gives the full variable domain: SAVISQKPSRDICQRGTSLTIQCQVDSQVTMMFWYRQQPGQSLTLIATANQGSEATYESGFVIDKFPISRPNLTFSTLTVSNMSPEDSSIYLCSVEALPKQGSGANVLTFGAGSRLTVL.

The CDR3 DNA is TGTGCCTGGAGTGTACAAGGGGTGGTGCAGCCCCAGCATTTT. Translated: CAWSVQGVVQPQHF. The rearrangement uses TRBV30 and TRBJ1-5; the D gene is possibly TRBD1 (5 bases). V was clipped by 0 bases and J by 7 bases, with 13 bases between them. The CDR3 extends over 14 amino acids. Germline CDR1 and CDR2: GTSNPN and SVGIG (reference sequence).

This sequence joins TRBV6-5 and TRBJ1-2, with 7 bases fitting TRBD1. V gave up 8 bases and J gave up 6 bases; unmatched junction bases: 6. The CDR3 sequence is 12 residues long. Germline assignment: CDR1 MNHEY and CDR2 SVGAGI. In DNA form, the CDR3 reads TGTGCCAGCGGAGACAGGGTGCATGGCTACACCTTC. This gives the protein CASGDRVHGYTF.

V usage is TRBV12-3 or TRBV12-4 and J usage is TRBJ1-1; TRBD1 matches at 7 bases. This CDR3 is built from 12 residues. The junction had 2 bases not matched to a gene; V was cut back by 9 bases and J by 1 base. The CDR3 sequence: CASRDRNTEAFF. CDR3 DNA: TGTGCCAGTCGGGACAGGAACACTGAAGCTTTCTTT.

The V gene is TRBV11-1, the J gene TRBJ1-2; maybe TRBD1 (6 bases). The CDR3 covers 15 residues. Trimming pared 5 bases from V and 4 bases from J, leaving 17 bases between. Germline V CDR1 and CDR2: SGHAT, FQDESV (reference sequence). CDR3 nucleotide sequence: TGTGCCAGCAGCCCTCAACAGGGTTACAGCTATGGCTACACCTTC. Translation: CASSPQQGYSYGYTF.

This rearrangement joins TRBV6-2 or TRBV6-3 to TRBJ1-4, with 7 bases that match TRBD1. The germline CDR1 and CDR2 sequences are MNHEY and SVGEGT. The V and J ends lost 2 bases and 2 bases, in that order; junction bases with no gene match: 5. CDR3 size: 16 residues. CDR3 bases: TGTGCCAGCAGTTACGCGACAGGGATCACTAATGAAAAACTGTTTTTT. Translated, it gives CASSYATGITNEKLFF.

CDR3 loop: CASSQLDRGSYNEQFF. The CDR3 bases are TGTGCCAGCAGCCAACTCGACAGGGGGTCCTACAATGAGCAGTTCTTC. The rearrangement uses TRBV3-1 (or the pseudogene TRBV3-2) and TRBJ2-1, with 9 bases identical to TRBD1. Trimming at V came to 2 bases and at J to 1 base, leaving 3 bases not matched to a gene. The CDR3 is 16 residues long. CDR1 and CDR2 from the germline V gene are LGHDT and YNNKEL (reference sequence).

The rearrangement links TRBV5-5 to TRBJ2-5; 12 bases align to TRBD2. The germline V gene encodes CDR1 SGHKS and CDR2 YYEKEE (reference sequence). The CDR3 is 16 amino acids. V lost 3 bases, J lost 2 bases, and 5 bases stayed unmatched. The CDR3 sequence is CASSSTSGGPQETQYF. The CDR3 nucleotides read TGTGCCAGCAGCTCGACTAGCGGGGGCCCTCAAGAGACCCAGTACTTC.

This sequence joins TRBV7-8 and TRBJ2-2; 7 nucleotides align to TRBD1. With 4 bases clipped from V and 6 bases from J, the junction kept 2 bases outside the gene matches. The CDR3 extends over 13 amino acids. CDR1 is SGHVS and CDR2 is FQNEAQ in the germline V gene. The CDR3 sequence: CASSSQGPGELFF. The DNA of the CDR3 is TGTGCCAGCAGCTCACAGGGGCCCGGGGAGCTGTTTTTT.

The chain uses TRBV5-6 and TRBJ1-3; 8 nucleotides align to TRBD1. The CDR3 consists of 16 residues. V lost 0 bases to trimming and J lost 0 bases; unmatched junction nucleotides: 2. The germline V gene has CDR1 SGHDT and CDR2 YYEEEE. The CDR3 loop is CASSLGTGFSGNTIYF. CDR3 bases: TGTGCCAGCAGCTTGGGGACAGGGTTCTCTGGAAACACCATATATTTT. The whole variable domain, filled in from reference TRBV5-6 and TRBJ1-3, reads DAGVTQSPTHLIKTRGQQVTLRCSPKSGHDTVSWYQQALGQGPQFIFQYYEEEERQRGNFPDRFSGHQFPNYSSELNVNALLLGDSALYLCASSLGTGFSGNTIYFGEGSWLTVV.

The V call is TRBV7-2, the J call TRBJ2-1, with D perhaps TRBD1 (5 bases). The CDR3 consists of 14 residues. Trimming shortened V by 5 bases and J by 1 base, and 9 bases separated the two germline ends. Germline-derived CDR1 and CDR2 are SGHTA and FQGNSA. The CDR3, as DNA: TGTGCCAGCAGCCGTCCAGGGTCCTACAATGAGCAGTTCTTC. Its translation is CASSRPGSYNEQFF.

This clone came up a few times. The chain carries TRBV4-1 and TRBJ2-7; tentatively, D is TRBD1 (6 bases). This CDR3 is 15 amino acids long. Germline values: CDR1 MGHRA, CDR2 YSYEKL. Trimming took off 0 bases at V and 3 bases at J, with 12 bases between the two ends. Written as DNA, the CDR3 is TGCGCCAGCAGCCAAGACTACAGGGAATACTACGAGCAGTACTTC. Its translation is CASSQDYREYYEQYF.